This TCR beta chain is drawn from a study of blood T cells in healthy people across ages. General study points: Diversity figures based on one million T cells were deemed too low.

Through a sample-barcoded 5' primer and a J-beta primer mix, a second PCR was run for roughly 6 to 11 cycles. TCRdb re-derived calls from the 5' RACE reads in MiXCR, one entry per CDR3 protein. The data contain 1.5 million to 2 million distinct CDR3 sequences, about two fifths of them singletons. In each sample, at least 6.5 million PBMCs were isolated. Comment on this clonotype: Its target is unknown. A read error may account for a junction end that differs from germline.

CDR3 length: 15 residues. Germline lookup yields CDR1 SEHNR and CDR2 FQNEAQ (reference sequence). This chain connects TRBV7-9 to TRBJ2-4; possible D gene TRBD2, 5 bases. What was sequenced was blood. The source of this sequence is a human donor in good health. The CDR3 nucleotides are TGTGCCGGCAGCGGACCCATTGGGGCCAAAAACATTCAGTACTTC. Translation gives CAGSGPIGAKNIQYF.